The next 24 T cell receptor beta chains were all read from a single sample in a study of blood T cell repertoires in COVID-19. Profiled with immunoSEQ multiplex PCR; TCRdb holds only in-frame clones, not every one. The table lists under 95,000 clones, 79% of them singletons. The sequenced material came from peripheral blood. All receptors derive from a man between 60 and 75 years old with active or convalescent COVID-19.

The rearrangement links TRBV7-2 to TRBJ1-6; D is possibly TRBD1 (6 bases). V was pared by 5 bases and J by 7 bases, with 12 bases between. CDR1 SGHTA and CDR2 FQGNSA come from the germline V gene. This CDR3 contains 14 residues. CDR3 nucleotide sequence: TGTGCCAGCAGCACAGGGATCTCGAATTCACCCCTCCACTTT. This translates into CASSTGISNSPLHF.

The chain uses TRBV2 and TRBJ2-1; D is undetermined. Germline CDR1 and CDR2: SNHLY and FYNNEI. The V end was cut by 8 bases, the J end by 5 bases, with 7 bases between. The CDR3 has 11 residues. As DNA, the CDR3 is TGTGCCAGCTGGGCAAACAATGAGCAGTTCTTC. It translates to CASWANNEQFF.

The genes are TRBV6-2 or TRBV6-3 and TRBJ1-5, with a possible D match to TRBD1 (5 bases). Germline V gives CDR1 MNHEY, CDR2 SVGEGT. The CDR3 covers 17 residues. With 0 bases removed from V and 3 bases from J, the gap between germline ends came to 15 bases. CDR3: CASSYSRDSQANQPQHF. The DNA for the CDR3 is TGTGCCAGCAGTTACTCCCGGGACTCCCAGGCCAATCAGCCCCAGCATTTT.

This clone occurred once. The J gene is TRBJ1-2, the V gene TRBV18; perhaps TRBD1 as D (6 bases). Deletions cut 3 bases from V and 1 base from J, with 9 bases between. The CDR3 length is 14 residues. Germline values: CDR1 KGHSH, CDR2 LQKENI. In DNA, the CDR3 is TGTGCCAGCTCACCCCAGGGGAATAACTATGGCTACACCTTC. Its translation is CASSPQGNNYGYTF.

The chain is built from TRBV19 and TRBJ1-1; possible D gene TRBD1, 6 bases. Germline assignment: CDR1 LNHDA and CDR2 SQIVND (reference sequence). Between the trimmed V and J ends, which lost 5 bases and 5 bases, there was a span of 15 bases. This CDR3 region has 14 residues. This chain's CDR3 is CASSEPRGRTEAFF. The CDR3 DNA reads TGTGCCAGTAGTGAGCCGCGGGGGCGGACTGAAGCTTTCTTT.

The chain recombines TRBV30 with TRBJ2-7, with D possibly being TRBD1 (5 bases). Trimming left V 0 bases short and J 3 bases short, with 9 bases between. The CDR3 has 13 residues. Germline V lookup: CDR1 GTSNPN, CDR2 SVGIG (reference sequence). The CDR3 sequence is CAWSVVRDYEQYF. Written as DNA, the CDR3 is TGTGCCTGGAGTGTTGTCAGGGACTACGAGCAGTACTTC.

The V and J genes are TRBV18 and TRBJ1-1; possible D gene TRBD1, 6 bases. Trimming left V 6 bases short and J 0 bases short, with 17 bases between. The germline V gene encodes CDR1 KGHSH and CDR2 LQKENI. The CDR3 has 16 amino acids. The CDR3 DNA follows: TGTGCCAGCTCTCCCACAGGGCAACTCATGAACACTGAAGCTTTCTTT. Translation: CASSPTGQLMNTEAFF.

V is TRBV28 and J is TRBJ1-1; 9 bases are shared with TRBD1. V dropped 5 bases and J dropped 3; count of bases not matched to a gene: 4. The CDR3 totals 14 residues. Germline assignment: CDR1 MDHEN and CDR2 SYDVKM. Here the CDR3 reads CASSPGQGHTEAFF. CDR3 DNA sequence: TGTGCCAGCAGTCCGGGACAGGGACACACTGAAGCTTTCTTT.

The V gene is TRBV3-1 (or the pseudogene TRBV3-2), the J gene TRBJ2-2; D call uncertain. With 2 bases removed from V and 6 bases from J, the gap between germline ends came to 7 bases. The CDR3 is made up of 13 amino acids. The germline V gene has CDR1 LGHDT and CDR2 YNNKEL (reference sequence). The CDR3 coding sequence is TGTGCCAGCAGCCAATGGGCCCCCGGGGAGCTGTTTTTT. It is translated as CASSQWAPGELFF.

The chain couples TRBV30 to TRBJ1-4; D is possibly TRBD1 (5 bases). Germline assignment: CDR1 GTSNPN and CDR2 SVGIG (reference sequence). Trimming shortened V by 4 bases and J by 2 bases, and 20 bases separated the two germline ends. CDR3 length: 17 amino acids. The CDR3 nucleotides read TGTGCCTGGAAACCACAGGTGGAGACTGCTACTAATGAAAAACTGTTTTTT. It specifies CAWKPQVETATNEKLFF. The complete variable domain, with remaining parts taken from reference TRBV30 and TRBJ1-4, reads SQTIHQWPATLVQPVGSPLSLECTVEGTSNPNLYWYRQAAGRGLQLLFYSVGIGQISSEVPQNLSASRPQDRQFILSSKKLLLSDSGFYLCAWKPQVETATNEKLFFGSGTQLSVL.

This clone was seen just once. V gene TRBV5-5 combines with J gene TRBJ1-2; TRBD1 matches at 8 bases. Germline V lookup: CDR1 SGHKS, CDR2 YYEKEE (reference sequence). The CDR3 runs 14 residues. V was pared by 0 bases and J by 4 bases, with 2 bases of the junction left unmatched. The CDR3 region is CASSLEDRGYGYTF. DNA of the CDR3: TGTGCCAGCAGCTTGGAAGACAGGGGCTATGGCTACACCTTC.

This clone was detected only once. As DNA, the CDR3 is TGTGCCAGCAGCTTGCTCGAGACAGGGACAGATACGCAGTATTTT. The encoded protein is CASSLLETGTDTQYF. This chain connects TRBV5-4 to TRBJ2-3, with 7 bases matching TRBD1. The CDR3 sequence is 15 residues long. CDR1 is SGHNT, CDR2 YYREEE, per germline (reference sequence). V was clipped by 1 base and J by 3 bases; unmatched bases: 5.

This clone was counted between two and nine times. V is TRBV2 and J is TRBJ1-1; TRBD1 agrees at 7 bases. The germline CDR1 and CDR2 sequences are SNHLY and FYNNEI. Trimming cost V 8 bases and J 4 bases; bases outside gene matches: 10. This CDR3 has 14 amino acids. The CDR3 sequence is CASPRQGLFTEAFF. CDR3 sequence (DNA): TGTGCCAGCCCTAGACAGGGTTTGTTCACTGAAGCTTTCTTT. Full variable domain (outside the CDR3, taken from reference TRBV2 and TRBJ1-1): EPEVTQTPSHQVTQMGQEVILRCVPISNHLYFYWYRQILGQKVEFLVSFYNNEISEKSEIFDDQFSVERPDGSNFTLKIRSTKLEDSAMYFCASPRQGLFTEAFFGQGTRLTVV.

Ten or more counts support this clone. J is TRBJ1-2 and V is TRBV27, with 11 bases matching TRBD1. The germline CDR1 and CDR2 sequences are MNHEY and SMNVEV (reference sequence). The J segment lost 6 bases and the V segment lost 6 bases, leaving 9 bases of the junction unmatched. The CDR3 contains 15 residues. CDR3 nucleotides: TGTGCCAGCAGACCAGCGGGACAGGGGGTCGATGGCTACACCTTC. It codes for CASRPAGQGVDGYTF.

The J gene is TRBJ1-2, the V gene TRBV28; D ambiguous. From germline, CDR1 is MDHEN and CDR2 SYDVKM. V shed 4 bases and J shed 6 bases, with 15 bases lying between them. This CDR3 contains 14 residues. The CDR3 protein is CASSYVSQADGYTF. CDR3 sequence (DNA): TGTGCCAGCAGTTACGTGTCCCAGGCAGATGGCTACACCTTC.

DNA for the CDR3: TGTGCCAGTAGTTACCGGGAAAAAACTCGCTCTGGGGCCAACGTCCTGACTTTC. This translates into CASSYREKTRSGANVLTF. The rearrangement uses TRBV19 and TRBJ2-6, with D possibly being TRBD2 (5 bases). This CDR3 contains 18 residues. Trimming shortened V by 5 bases and J by 0 bases, and 17 bases separated the two germline ends. The germline V gene has CDR1 LNHDA and CDR2 SQIVND (reference sequence).

CDR3 in DNA: TGTGCCAGTACCGCAGGGGGCGGTGGCTACACCTTC. This sequence encodes CASTAGGGGYTF. V gene TRBV6-5 combines with J gene TRBJ1-2, with 8 bases lining up with TRBD1. The V gene end was trimmed by 9 bases and the J gene end by 7 bases; junction bases not matched to a gene: 7. The germline V gene has CDR1 MNHEY and CDR2 SVGAGI. The CDR3 is 12 residues long.

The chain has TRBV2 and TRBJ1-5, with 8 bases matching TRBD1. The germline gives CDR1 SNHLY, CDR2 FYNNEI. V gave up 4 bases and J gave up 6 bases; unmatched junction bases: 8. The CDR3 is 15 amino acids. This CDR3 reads CASSGAGGAGQPQHF. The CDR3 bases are TGTGCCAGCAGTGGGGCAGGGGGCGCGGGTCAGCCCCAGCATTTT.

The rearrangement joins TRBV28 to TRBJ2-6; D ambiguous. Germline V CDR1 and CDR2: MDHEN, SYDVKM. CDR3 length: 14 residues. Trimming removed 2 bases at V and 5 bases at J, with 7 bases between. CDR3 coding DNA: TGTGCCAGCAGTTTACCTAGTAGGGCCAACGTCCTGACTTTC. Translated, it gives CASSLPSRANVLTF.

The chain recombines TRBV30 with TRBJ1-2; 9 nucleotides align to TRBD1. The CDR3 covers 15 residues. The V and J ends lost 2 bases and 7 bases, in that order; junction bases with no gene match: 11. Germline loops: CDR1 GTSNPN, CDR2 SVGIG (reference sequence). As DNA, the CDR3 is TGTGCCTGGAGTTTACCGGGACAGGGTTATTTTGGCTACACCTTC. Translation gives CAWSLPGQGYFGYTF.

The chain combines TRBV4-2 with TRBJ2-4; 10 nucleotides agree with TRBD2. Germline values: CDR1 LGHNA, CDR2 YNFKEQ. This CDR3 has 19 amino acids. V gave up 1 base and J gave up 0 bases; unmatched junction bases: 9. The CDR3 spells CASSQVPSGGKLAKNIQYF. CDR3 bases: TGTGCCAGCAGCCAAGTTCCTAGCGGGGGCAAGTTAGCCAAAAACATTCAGTACTTC.

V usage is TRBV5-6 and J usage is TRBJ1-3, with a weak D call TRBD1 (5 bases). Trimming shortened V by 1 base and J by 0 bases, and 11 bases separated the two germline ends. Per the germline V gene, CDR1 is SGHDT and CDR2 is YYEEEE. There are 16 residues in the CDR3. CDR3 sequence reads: CASSLPGVHSGNTIYF. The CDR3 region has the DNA TGTGCCAGCAGCTTGCCGGGGGTCCACTCTGGAAACACCATATATTTT.

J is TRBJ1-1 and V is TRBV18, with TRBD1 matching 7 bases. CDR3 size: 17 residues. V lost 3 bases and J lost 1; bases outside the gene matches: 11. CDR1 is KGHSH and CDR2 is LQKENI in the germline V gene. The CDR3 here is CASSPGKGAKPNTEAFF. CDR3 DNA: TGTGCCAGCTCACCTGGTAAGGGGGCAAAACCGAACACTGAAGCTTTCTTT.

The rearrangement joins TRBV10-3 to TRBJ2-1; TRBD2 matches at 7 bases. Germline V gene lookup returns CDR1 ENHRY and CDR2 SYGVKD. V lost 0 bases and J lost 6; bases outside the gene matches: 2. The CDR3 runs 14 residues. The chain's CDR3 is CAISESGTTNEQFF. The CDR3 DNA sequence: TGTGCCATCAGTGAGTCTGGGACTACCAATGAGCAGTTCTTC.